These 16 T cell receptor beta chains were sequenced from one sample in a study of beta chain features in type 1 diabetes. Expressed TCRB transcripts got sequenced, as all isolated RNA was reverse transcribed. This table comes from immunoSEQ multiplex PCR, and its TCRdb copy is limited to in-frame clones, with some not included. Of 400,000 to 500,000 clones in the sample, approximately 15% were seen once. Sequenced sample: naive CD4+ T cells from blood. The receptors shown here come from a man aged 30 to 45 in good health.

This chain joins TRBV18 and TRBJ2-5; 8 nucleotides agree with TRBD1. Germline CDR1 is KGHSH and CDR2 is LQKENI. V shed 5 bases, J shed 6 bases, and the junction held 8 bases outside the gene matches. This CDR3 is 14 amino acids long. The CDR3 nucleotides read TGTGCCAGCTCATCCGTTGGGACAGGCCAGACCCAGTACTTC. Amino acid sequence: CASSSVGTGQTQYF.

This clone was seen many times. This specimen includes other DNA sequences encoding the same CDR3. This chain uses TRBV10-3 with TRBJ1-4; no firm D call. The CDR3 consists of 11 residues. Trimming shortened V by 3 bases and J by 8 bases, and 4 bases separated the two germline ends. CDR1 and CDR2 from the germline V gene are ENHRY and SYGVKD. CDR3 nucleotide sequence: TGTGCCATCAGTGATGGGGAAAAACTGTTTTTT. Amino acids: CAISDGEKLFF.

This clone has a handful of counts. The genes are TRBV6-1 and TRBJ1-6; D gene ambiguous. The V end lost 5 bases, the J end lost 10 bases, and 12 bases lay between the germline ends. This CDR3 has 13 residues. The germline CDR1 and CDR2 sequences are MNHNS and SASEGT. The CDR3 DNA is TGTGCCAGCAGTACCCGAGACGGGTCACCCCTCCACTTT. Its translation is CASSTRDGSPLHF.

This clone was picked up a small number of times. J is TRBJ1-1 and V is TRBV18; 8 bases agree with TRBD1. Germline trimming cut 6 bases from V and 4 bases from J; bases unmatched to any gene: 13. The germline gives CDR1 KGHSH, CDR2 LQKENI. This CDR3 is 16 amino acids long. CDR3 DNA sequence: TGTGCCAGCTCCCCCTTTCATCGAGGACAGGGCACTGAAGCTTTCTTT. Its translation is CASSPFHRGQGTEAFF.

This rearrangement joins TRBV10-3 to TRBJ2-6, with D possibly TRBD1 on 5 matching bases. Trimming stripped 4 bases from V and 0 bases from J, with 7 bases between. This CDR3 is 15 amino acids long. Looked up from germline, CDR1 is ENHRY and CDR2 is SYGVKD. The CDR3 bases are TGTGCCATCAGTGGGGGCTTCTCTGGGGCCAACGTCCTGACTTTC. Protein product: CAISGGFSGANVLTF.

CDR3 sequence (DNA): TGCGCCAGCAGCCGTGGACAGTTAAACTATGGCTACACCTTC. Its translation is CASSRGQLNYGYTF. The rearrangement joins TRBV5-1 to TRBJ1-2; D possibly corresponds to TRBD1 (6 bases). V gave up 4 bases and J gave up 2 bases, with 12 bases separating them. Germline V lookup: CDR1 SGHRS, CDR2 YFSETQ. This CDR3 has 14 amino acids.

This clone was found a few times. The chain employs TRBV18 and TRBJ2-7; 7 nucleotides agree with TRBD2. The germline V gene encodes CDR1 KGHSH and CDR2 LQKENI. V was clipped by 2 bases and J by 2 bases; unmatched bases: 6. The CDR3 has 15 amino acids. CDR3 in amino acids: CASSPGSSGAYEQYV. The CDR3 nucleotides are TGTGCCAGCTCACCAGGGTCCAGCGGGGCCTACGAGCAGTACGTC.

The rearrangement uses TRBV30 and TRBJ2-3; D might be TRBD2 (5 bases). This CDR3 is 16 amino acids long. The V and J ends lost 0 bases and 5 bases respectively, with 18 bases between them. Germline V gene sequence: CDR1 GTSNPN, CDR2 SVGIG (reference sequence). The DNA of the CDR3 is TGTGCCTGGAGTGTACCATGGCGAGGGAGAGAAGATACGCAGTATTTT. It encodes CAWSVPWRGREDTQYF. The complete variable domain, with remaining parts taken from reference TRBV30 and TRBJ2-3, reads SQTIHQWPATLVQPVGSPLSLECTVEGTSNPNLYWYRQAAGRGLQLLFYSVGIGQISSEVPQNLSASRPQDRQFILSSKKLLLSDSGFYLCAWSVPWRGREDTQYFGPGTRLTVL.

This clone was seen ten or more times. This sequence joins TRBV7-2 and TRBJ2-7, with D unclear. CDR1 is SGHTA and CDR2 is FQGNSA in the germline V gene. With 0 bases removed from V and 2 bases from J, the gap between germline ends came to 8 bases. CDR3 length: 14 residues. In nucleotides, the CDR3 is TGTGCCAGCAGCTTAGCGGGAAGGGCCTACGAGCAGTACGTC. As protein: CASSLAGRAYEQYV.

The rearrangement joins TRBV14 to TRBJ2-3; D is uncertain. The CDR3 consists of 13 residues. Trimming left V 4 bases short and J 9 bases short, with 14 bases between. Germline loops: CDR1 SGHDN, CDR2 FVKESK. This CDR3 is CASSLMMRGTQYF. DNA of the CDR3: TGTGCCAGCAGCCTGATGATGCGCGGAACGCAGTATTTT.

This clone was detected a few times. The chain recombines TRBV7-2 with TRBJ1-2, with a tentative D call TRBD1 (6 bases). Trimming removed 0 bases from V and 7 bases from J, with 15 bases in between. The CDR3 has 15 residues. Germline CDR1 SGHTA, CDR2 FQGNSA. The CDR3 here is CASSLAGQGQSGYTF. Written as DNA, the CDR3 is TGTGCCAGCAGCTTAGCGGGGCAGGGACAAAGTGGCTACACCTTC.

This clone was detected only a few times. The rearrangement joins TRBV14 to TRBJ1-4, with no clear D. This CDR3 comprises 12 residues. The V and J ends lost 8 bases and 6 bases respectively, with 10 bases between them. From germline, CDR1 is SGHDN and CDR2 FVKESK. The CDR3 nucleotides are TGTGCCAGCTCTGTGTACGATGAAAAACTGTTTTTT. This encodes CASSVYDEKLFF.

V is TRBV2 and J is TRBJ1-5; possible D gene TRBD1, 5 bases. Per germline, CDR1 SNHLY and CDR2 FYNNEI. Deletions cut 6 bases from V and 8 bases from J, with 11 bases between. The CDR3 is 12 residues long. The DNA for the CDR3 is TGTGCCAGCAGCGACCCGGGGGAGCCCCAGCATTTT. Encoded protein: CASSDPGEPQHF.

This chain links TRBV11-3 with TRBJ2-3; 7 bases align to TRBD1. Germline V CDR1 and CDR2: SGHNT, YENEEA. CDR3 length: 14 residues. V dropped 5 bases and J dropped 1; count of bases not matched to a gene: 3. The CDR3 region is CASSTGTGTDTQYF. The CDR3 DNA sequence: TGTGCCAGCAGCACCGGGACAGGCACAGATACGCAGTATTTT.

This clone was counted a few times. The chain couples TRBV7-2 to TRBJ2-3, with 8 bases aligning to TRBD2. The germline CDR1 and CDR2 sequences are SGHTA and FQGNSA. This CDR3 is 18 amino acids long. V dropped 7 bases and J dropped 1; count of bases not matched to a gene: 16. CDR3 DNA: TGTGCCAGCACCCCGGGAGGGGGACTGGGCCGTGGCACAGATACGCAGTATTTT. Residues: CASTPGGGLGRGTDTQYF.

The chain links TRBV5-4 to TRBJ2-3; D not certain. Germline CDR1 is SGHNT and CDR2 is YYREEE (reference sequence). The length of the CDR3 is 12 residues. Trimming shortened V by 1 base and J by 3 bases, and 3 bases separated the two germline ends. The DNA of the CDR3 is TGTGCCAGCAGCTTGAAGACAGATACGCAGTATTTT. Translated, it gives CASSLKTDTQYF. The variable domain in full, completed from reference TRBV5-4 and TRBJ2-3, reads ETGVTQSPTHLIKTRGQQVTLRCSSQSGHNTVSWYQQALGQGPQFIFQYYREEENGRGNFPPRFSGLQFPNYSSELNVNALELDDSALYLCASSLKTDTQYFGPGTRLTVL.